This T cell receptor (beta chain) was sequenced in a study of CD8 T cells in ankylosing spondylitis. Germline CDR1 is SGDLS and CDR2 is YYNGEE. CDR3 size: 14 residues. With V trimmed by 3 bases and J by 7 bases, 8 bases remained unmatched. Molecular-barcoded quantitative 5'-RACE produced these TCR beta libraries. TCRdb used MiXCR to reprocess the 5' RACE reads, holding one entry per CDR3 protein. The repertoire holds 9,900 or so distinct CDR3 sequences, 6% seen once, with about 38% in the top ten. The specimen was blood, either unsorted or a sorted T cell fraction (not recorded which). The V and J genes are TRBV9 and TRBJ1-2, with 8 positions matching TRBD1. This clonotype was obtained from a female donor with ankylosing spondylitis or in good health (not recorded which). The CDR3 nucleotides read TGTGCCAGCAGCGGGACAGGGAGGATCGGTGGCTACACCTTC. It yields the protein CASSGTGRIGGYTF.